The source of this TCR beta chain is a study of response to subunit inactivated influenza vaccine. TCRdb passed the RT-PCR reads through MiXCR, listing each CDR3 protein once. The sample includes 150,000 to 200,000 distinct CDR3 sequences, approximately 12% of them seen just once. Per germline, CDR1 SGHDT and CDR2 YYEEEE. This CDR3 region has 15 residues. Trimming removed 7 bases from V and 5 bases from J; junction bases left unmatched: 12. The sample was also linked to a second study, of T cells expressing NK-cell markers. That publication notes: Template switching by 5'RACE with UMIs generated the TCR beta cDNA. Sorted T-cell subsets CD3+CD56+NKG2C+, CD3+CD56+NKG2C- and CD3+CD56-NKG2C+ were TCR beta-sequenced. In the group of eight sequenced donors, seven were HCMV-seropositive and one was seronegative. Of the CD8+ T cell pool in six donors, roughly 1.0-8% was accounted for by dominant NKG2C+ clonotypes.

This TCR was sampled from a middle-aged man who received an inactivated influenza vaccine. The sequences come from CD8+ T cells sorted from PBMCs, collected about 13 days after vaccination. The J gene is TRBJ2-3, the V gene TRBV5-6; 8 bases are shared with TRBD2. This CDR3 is CASGNWAGGVDTQYF. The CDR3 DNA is TGTGCCAGCGGCAACTGGGCGGGGGGAGTAGATACGCAGTATTTT.